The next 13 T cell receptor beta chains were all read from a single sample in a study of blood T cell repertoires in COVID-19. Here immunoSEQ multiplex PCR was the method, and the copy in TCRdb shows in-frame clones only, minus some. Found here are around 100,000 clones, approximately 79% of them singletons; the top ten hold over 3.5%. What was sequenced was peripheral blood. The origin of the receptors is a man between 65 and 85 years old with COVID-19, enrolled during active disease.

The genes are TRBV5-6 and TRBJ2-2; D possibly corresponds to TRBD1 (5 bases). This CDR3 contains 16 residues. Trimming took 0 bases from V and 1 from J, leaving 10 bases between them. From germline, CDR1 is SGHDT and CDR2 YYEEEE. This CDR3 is CASSLVGRQNTGELFF. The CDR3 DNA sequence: TGTGCCAGCAGCTTGGTGGGGCGGCAGAACACCGGGGAGCTGTTTTTT.

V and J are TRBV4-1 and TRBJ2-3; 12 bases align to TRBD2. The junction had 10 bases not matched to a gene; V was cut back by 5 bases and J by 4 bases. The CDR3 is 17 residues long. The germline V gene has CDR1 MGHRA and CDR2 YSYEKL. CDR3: CASSTTRLAGDSDTQYF. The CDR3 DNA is TGCGCCAGCAGCACCACCCGACTAGCGGGGGACTCAGATACGCAGTATTTT.

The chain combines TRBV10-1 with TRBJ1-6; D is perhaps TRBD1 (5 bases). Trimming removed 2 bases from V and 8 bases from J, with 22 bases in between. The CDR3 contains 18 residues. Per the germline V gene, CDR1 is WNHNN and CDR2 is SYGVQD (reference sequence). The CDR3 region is CASSEVGGSGRGYSPLHF. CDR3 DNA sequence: TGCGCCAGCAGTGAGGTGGGGGGTAGTGGCCGAGGGTATTCACCCCTCCACTTT.

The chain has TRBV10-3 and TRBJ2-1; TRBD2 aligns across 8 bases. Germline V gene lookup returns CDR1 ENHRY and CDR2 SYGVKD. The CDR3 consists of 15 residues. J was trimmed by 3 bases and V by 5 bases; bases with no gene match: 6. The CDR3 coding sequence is TGTGCCATCAGTCTTTCTACTAGCGGCTACAATGAGCAGTTCTTC. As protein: CAISLSTSGYNEQFF.

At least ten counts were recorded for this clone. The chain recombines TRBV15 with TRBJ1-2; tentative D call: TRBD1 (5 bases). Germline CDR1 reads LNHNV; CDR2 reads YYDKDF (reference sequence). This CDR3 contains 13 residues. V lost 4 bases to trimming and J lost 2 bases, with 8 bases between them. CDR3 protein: CATSMQGNYGYTF. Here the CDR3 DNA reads TGTGCCACCAGCATGCAGGGCAACTATGGCTACACCTTC.

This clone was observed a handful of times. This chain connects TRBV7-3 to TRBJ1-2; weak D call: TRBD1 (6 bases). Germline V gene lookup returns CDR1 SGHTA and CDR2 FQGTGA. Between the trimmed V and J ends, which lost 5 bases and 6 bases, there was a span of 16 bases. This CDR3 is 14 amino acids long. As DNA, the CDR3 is TGTGCCAGCAGCCCGGGTTGGGGGCAAAATGGCTACACCTTC. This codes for CASSPGWGQNGYTF.

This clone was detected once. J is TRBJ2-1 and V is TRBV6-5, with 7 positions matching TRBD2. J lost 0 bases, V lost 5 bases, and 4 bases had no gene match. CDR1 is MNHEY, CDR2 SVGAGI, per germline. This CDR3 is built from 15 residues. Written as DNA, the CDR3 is TGTGCCAGCAGTATAAGCGGGAACTCCTACAATGAGCAGTTCTTC. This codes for CASSISGNSYNEQFF.

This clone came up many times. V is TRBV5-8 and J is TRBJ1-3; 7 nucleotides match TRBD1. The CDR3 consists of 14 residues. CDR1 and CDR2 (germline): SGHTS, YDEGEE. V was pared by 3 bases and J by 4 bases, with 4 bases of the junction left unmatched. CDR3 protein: CASSYRTGGNTIYF. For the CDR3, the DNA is TGTGCCAGCAGCTACCGGACAGGCGGAAACACCATATATTTT.

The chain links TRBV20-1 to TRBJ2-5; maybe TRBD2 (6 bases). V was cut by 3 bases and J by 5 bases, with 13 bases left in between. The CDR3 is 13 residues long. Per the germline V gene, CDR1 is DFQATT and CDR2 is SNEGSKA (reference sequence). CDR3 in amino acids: CSASRDFLETQYF. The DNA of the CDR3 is TGCAGTGCTAGTAGGGACTTTTTGGAGACCCAGTACTTC.

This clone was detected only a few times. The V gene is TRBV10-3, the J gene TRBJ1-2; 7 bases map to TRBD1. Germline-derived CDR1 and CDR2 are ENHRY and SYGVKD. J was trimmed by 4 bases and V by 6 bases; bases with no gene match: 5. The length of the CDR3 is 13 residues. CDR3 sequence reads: CAIRETGTYGYTF. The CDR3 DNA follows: TGTGCCATCAGAGAGACAGGGACCTATGGCTACACCTTC.

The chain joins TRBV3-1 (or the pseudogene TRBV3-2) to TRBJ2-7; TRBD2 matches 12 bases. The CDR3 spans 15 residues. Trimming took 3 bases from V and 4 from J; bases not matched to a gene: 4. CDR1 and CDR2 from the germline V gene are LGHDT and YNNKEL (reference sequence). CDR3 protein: CASSQRLAGVYEQYF. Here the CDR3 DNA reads TGTGCCAGCAGCCAGCGACTAGCGGGAGTTTACGAGCAGTACTTC.

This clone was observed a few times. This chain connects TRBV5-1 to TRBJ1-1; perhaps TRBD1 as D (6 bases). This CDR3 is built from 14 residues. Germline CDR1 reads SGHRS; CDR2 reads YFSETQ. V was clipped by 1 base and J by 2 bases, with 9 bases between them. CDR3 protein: CASSLTGFNTEAFF. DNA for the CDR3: TGCGCCAGCAGCTTGACAGGGTTTAACACTGAAGCTTTCTTT.

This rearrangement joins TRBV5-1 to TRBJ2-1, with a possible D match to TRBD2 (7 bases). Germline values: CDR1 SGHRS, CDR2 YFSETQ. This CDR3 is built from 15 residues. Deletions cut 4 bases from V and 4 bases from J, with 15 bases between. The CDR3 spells CASSVTGGQYNEQFF. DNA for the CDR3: TGCGCCAGCAGCGTCACGGGGGGCCAATACAATGAGCAGTTCTTC.